This T cell receptor (beta chain) was recovered during a study of spatial heterogeneity in lung cancer. The V and J ends lost 5 bases and 0 bases respectively, with 14 bases between them. Germline CDR1 and CDR2: SGHNT and YENEEA. This CDR3 is built from 15 residues. TCRdb redid the calling of the 5' RACE reads with MiXCR, one entry per CDR3 protein. The data contain about 17,000 distinct CDR3 sequences, 19% of them seen just once; the ten biggest clones take up under 8%. The time point denotes: blood at routine non-recurrence follow-up after resection. No cell sorting; template was whole RNA from tumor, lung tissue or PBMC. This clonotype was observed a few times.

This material consisted of PBMCs, taken at follow-up. The rearrangement joins TRBV11-3 to TRBJ2-7, with a weak D call TRBD1 (5 bases). The source is a male donor with early-stage non-small cell lung cancer. This chain's CDR3 is CASSPWGGSSYEQYF. CDR3 DNA: TGTGCCAGCAGCCCCTGGGGCGGAAGCTCCTACGAGCAGTACTTC.